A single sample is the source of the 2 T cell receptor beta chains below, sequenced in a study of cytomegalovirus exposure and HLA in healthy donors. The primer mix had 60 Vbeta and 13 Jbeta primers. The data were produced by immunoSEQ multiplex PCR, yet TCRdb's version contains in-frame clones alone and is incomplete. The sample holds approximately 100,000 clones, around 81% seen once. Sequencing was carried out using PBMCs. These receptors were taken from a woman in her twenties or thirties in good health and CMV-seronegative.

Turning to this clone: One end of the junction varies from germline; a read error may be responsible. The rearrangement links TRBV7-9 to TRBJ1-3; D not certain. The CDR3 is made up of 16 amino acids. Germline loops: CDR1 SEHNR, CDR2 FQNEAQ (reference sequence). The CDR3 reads CSSSLAMPGSGNTIYF. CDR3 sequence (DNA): TGTTCCAGCAGCTTAGCGATGCCCGGGTCTGGAAACACCATATATTTT.

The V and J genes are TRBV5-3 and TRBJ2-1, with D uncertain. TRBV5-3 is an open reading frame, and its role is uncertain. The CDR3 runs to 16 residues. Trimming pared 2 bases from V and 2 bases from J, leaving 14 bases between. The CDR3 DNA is TGTGCCAGAAGCTTTTGCGGATCCCATACCTACAATGAGCAGTTCTTC. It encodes CARSFCGSHTYNEQFF.